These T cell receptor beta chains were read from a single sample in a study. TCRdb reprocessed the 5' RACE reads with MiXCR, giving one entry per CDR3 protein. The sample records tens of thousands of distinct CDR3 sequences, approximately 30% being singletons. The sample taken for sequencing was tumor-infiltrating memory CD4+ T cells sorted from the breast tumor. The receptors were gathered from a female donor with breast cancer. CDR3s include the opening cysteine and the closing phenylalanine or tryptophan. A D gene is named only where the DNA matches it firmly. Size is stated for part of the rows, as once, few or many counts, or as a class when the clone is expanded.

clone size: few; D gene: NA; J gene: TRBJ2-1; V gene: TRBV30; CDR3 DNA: TGTGCCTGGAGTGTACAAGGCGATGAGCAGTTCTTC; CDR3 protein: CAWSVQGDEQFF
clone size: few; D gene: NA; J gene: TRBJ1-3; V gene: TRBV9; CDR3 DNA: TGTGCCAGCAGCGTATCCATTGGAGAAAACACCATATATTTT; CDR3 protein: CASSVSIGENTIYF
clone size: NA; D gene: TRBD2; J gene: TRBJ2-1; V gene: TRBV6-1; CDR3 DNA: TGTGCCAGCAGTGACCTAGCGGGAGGAACGCAGTTCTTC; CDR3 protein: CASSDLAGGTQFF
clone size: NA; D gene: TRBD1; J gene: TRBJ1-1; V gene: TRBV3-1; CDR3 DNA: TGTACCAGCAGCGACAGGGGAGAGAACACTGAAGCTTTCTTT; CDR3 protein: CTSSDRGENTEAFF
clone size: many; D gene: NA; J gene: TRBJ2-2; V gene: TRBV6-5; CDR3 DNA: TGTGCCAGCAGTTACGAAAGGAACACCGGGGAGCTGTTTTTT; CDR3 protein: CASSYERNTGELFF
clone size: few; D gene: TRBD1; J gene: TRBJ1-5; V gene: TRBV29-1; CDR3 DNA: TGCAGCGCCCAGGGGGGTAACTCGGATCAGCCCCAGCATTTT; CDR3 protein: CSAQGGNSDQPQHF
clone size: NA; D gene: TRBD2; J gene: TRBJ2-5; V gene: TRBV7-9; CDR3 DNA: TGTGCCATACTAGCGGGGGAAGAGACCCAGTACTTC; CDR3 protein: CAILAGEETQYF
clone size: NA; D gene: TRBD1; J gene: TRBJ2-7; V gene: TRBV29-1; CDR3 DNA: TGCAGCGTGGCCGGGACAGGGGATCTGGACGAGCAGTACTTC; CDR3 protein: CSVAGTGDLDEQYF
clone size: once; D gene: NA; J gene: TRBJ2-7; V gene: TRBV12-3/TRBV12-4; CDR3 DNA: TGTGCCAGCAGTTTACAGGGCCGGGGCCACGAGCAGTACTTC; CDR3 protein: CASSLQGRGHEQYF
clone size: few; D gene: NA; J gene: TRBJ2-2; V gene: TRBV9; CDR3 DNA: TGTGCCAGCAGCGAGGAAGGGAACACCGGGGAGCTGTTTTTT; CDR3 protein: CASSEEGNTGELFF
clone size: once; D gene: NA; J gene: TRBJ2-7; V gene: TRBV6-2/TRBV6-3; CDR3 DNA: TGTGCCAGCAGTTACAAGGACGAGCAGTACTTC; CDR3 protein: CASSYKDEQYF
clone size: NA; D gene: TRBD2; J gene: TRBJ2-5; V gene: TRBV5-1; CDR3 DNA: TGCGCCAGCAGCTTGTCGGGAGGGCCCGTGGAGACCCAGTACTTC; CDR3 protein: CASSLSGGPVETQYF
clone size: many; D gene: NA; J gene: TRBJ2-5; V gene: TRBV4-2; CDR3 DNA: TGTGCCAGCAGCCTCAGGGGGGAACAAGAGACCCAGTACTTC; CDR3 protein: CASSLRGEQETQYF
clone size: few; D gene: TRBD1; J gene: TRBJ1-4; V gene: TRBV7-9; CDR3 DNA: TGTGCCAGCAGGGGACAGGGGGCTCGTCGGGAAAAACTGTTTTTT; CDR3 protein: CASRGQGARREKLFF
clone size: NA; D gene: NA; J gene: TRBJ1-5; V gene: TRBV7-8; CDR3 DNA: TGTGCCAGCAGCTTACCGGGGAATCATCAGCCCCAGCATTTT; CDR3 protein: CASSLPGNHQPQHF
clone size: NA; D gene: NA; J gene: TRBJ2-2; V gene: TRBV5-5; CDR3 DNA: TGTGCCAGCAGCTTGGTTGAGATCACCGGGGAGCTGTTTTTT; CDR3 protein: CASSLVEITGELFF
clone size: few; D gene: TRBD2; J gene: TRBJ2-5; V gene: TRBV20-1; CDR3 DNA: TGCAGTGCTAGAGGGCTAGCGGCGAGAACGGAGACCCAGTACTTC; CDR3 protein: CSARGLAARTETQYF
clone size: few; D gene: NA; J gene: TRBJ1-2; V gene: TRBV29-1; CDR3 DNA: TGCAGCGTTGACACCCGGGACGGACTGGAGAACTATGGCTACACCTTC; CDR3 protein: CSVDTRDGLENYGYTF
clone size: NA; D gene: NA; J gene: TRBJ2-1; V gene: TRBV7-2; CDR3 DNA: TGTGCCAGCAGCATAGAGGCCGGGTACTACAATGAGCAGTTCTTC; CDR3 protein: CASSIEAGYYNEQFF
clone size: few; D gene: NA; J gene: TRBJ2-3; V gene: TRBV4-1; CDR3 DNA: TGCGCCAGCAGCTTCCAGACAGGCAGGGCGACAGATACGCAGTATTTT; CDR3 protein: CASSFQTGRATDTQYF
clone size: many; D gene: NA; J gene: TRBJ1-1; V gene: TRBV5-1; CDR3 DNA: TGCGCCAGCAGCCCGGCCCCCAGGGCGAACACTGAAGCTTTCTTT; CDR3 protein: CASSPAPRANTEAFF
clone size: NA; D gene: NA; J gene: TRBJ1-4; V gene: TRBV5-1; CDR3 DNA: TGCGCCAGCGGCTTGGGTAGGCTCCCAACTAATGAAAAACTGTTTTTT; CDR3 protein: CASGLGRLPTNEKLFF
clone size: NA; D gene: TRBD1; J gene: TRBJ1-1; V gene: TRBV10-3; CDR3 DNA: TGTGCCATCAGTGAGTCCAGGGGGTTGAACACTGAAGCTTTCTTT; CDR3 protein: CAISESRGLNTEAFF
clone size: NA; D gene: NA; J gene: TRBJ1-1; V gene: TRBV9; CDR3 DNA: TGTGCCAGCAGCGTAGGAGGAGGGACAACTGAAGCTTTCTTT; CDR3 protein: CASSVGGGTTEAFF